This T cell receptor beta chain was identified during a study of blood T cell repertoires in COVID-19. Under the authors' procedure: Amplification of reference gene primers was used by the study to estimate nucleated cell counts. TCRdb's copy holds only in-frame clones and misses some; the assay was immunoSEQ multiplex PCR. The DNA was the basis for D and trimming; V, J and clone size are from that table. Among 90,000 to 120,000 clones listed, 84% were seen once. Germline V gene sequence: CDR1 MNHEY, CDR2 SMNVEV (reference sequence). V gave up 3 bases and J gave up 6 bases, with 11 bases separating them. The CDR3 is made up of 14 amino acids.

This TCR derives from a human donor in a cohort sampled during active COVID-19. The chain carries TRBV27 and TRBJ2-2; TRBD1 might be the D (5 bases). Sequencing input: peripheral blood. The CDR3 sequence: CASSFHQGAGELFF. The CDR3 nucleotides are TGTGCCAGCAGTTTTCATCAGGGCGCCGGGGAGCTGTTTTTT.